The source of this T cell receptor (beta chain) is a study of blood T cell repertoires in COVID-19. About the study: PBMCs, B-cell-depleted T cells, or T cells provided the cDNA or gDNA that made up the material.

In the original workflow: Reference gene primer amplification in the assay estimated nucleated cell counts. Some clones are missing from TCRdb's copy, which holds only in-frame ones; the method was immunoSEQ multiplex PCR. From that table come the V and J calls and clone size; the DNA was used to work out D and trimming. The repertoire consists of 85,000 to 90,000 clones, with about 91% occurring once and the leading ten covering less than 2.5%. The CDR3 loop spans 19 amino acids. Germline values: CDR1 SGHRS, CDR2 YFSETQ. Unmatched junction bases numbered 12, after V lost 0 bases and J lost 1 base. The chain couples TRBV5-1 to TRBJ1-2, with 10 bases that match TRBD1. The clonotype comes from a human donor with active COVID-19. The donor label of this sample is uncertain. The sample taken for sequencing was peripheral blood. CDR3 amino acids: CASSLETSRGQGNNYGYTF. The CDR3 DNA follows: TGCGCCAGCAGCTTGGAAACGTCCCGGGGACAGGGGAATAACTATGGCTACACCTTC.